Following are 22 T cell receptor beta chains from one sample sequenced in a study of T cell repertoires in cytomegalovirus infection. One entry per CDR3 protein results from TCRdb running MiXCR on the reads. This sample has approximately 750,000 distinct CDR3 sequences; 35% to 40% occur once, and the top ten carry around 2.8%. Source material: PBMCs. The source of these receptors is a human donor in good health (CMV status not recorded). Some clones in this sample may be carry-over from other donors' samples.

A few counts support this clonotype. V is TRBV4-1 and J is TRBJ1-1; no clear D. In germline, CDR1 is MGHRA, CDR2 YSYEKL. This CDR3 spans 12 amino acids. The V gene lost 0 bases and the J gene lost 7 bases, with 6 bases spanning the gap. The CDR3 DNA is TGCGCCAGCAGCCAAGAGGGGTTTGAAGCTTTCTTT. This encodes CASSQEGFEAFF.

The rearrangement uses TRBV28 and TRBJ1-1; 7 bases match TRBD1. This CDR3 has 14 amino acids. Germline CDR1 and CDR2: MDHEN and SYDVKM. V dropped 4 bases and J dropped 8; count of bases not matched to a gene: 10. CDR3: CASSSPGDSKEAFF. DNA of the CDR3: TGTGCCAGCAGTTCTCCAGGGGACAGTAAAGAAGCTTTCTTT.

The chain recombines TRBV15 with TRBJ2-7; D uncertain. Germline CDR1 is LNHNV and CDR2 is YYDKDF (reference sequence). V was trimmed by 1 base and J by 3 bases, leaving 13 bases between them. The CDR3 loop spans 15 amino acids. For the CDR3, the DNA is TGTGCCACCAGCAGAGTGAATGAGCTAGACTACGAGCAGTACTTC. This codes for CATSRVNELDYEQYF.

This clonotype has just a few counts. The CDR3 protein is CASSHHSGMYNEQFF. The CDR3 nucleotides are TGTGCCAGCAGCCATCATAGCGGGATGTACAATGAGCAGTTCTTC. The chain recombines TRBV5-8 with TRBJ2-1, with 8 bases aligning to TRBD2. Germline-derived CDR1 and CDR2 are SGHTS and YDEGEE. J was trimmed by 4 bases and V by 4 bases; bases with no gene match: 7. CDR3 length: 15 residues.

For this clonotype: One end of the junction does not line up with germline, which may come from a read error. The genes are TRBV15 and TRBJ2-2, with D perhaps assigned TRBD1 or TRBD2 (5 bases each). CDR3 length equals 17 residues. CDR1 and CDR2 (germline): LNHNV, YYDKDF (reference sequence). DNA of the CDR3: TGTGCCACCAGCAGGGATCCGGGACCAACCCACGCCGGGGAACTGTTTTTT. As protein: CATSRDPGPTHAGELFF.

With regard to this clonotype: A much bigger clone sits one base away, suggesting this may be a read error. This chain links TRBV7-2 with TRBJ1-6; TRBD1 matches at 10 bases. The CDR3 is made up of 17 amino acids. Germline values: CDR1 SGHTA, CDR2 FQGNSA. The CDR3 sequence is CASSFGTGVGGNSPLYF. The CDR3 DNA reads TGTGCCAGCAGCTTCGGGACAGGGGTGGGTGGTAATTCACCCCTCTACTTT.

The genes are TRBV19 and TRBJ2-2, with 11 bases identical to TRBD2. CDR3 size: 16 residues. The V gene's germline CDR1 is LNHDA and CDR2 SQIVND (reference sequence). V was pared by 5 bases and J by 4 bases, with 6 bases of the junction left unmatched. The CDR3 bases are TGTGCCAGTAGTCCCACTAGCGGGAGCGGCACCGGGGAGCTGTTTTTT. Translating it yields CASSPTSGSGTGELFF.

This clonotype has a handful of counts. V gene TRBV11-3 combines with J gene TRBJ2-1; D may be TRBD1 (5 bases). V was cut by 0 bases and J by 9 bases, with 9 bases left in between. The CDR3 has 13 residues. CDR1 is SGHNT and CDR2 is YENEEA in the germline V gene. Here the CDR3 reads CASSLDPRAEQFF. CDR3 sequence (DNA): TGTGCCAGCAGCTTAGATCCCAGGGCTGAGCAGTTCTTC.

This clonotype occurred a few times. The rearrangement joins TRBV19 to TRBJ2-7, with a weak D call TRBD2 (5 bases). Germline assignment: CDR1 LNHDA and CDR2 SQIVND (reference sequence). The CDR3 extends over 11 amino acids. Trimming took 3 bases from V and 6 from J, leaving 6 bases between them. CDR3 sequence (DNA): TGTGCCAGTAGTATCGCGGGCGAGCAGTACTTC. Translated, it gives CASSIAGEQYF. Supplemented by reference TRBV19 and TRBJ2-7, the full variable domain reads DGGITQSPKYLFRKEGQNVTLSCEQNLNHDAMYWYRQDPGQGLRLIYYSQIVNDFQKGDIAEGYSVSREKKESFPLTVTSAQKNPTAFYLCASSIAGEQYFGPGTRLTVT.

The CDR3 region has the DNA TGCAGCGTAGCCGGGACAGGGGTCAATCAGCCCCAGCATTTT. Its protein is CSVAGTGVNQPQHF. This chain joins TRBV29-1 and TRBJ1-5; TRBD1 matches at 10 bases. Germline trimming cut 6 bases from V and 3 bases from J; bases unmatched to any gene: 5. This CDR3 comprises 14 residues. Per germline, CDR1 SQVTM and CDR2 ANQGSEA.

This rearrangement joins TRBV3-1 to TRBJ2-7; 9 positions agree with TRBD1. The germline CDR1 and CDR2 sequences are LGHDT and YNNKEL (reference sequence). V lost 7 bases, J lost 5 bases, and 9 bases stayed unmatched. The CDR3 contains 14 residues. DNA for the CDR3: TGTGCCAGCACCCGAGGGGGGACAGGGAACGAGCAGTACTTC. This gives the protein CASTRGGTGNEQYF.

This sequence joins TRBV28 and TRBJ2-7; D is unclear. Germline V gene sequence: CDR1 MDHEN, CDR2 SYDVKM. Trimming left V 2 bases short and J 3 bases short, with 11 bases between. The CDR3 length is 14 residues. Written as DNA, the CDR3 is TGTGCCAGCAGTTTACCCTACAATTTCTACGAGCAGTACTTC. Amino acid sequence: CASSLPYNFYEQYF.

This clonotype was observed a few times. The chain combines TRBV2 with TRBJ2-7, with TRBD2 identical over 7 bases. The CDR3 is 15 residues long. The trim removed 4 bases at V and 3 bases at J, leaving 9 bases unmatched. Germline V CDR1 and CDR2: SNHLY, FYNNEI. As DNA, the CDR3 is TGTGCCAGCAGTGGTACACGGGACTACAACTACGAGCAGTACTTC. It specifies CASSGTRDYNYEQYF.

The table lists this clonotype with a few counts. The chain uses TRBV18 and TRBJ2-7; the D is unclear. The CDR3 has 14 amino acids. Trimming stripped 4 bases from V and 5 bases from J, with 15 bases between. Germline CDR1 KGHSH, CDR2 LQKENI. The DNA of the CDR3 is TGTGCCAGCTCACAGGACCGGCTTTTTGACGAGCAGTACTTC. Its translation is CASSQDRLFDEQYF.

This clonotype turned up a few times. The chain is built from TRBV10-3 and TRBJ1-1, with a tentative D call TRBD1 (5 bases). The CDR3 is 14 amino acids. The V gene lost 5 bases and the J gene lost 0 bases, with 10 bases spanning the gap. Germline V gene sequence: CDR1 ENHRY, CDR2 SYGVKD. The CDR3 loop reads CAISLDTLNTEAFF. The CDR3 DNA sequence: TGTGCCATCAGTTTGGACACTTTGAACACTGAAGCTTTCTTT.

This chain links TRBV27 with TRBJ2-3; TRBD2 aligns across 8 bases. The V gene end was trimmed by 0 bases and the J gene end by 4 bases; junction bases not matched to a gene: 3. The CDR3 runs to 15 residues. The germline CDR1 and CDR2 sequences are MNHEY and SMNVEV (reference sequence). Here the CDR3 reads CASSLSWRGADTQYF. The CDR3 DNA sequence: TGTGCCAGCAGTTTATCTTGGCGGGGGGCAGATACGCAGTATTTT.

CDR3 sequence reads: CASTPGGATNEKLFF. CDR3 bases: TGTGCCAGCACCCCTGGGGGGGCAACTAATGAAAAACTGTTTTTT. The chain recombines TRBV2 with TRBJ1-4; perhaps TRBD1 as D (5 bases). V gave up 7 bases and J gave up 0 bases, with 12 bases separating them. CDR1 SNHLY and CDR2 FYNNEI come from the germline V gene. The CDR3 totals 15 residues.

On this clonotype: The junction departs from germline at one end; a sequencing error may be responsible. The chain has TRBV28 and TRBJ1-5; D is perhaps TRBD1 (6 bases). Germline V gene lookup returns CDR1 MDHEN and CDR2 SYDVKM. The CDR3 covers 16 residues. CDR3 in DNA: TGTGCCAGCAGTTACGCCACCCGGGACATCTATCAGCCCAAGCATTTT. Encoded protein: CASSYATRDIYQPKHF.

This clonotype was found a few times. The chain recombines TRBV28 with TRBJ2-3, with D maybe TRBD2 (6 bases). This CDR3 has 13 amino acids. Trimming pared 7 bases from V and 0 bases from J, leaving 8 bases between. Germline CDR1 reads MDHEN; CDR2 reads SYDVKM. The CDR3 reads CASKAGSTDTQYF. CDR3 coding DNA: TGTGCCAGCAAGGCGGGGAGCACAGATACGCAGTATTTT.

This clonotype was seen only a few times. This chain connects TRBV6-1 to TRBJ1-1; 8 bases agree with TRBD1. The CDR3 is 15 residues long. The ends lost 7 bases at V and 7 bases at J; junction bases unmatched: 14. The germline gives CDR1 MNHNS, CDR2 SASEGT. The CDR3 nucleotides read TGTGCCAGCACGGCCGAAAGGACAGGGCAGTATGAAGCTTTCTTT. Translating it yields CASTAERTGQYEAFF.

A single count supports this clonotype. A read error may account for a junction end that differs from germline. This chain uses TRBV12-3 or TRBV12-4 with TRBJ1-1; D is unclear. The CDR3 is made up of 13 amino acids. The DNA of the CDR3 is TGTGCCAGCAGCCCCCGCATGGGCACTGAATCTTTCTTT. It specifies CASSPRMGTESFF.

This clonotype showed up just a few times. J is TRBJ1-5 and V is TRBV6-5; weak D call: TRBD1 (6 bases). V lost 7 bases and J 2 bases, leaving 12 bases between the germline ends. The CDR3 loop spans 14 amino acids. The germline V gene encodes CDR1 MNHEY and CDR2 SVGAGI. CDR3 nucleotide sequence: TGTGCCAGCATGGGGGCAGGTGGCAATCAGCCCCAGCATTTT. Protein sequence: CASMGAGGNQPQHF.